This T cell receptor beta chain derives from a study of response to subunit inactivated influenza vaccine. Points from the study as a whole: Few new T cells, the authors suggested, are recruited by each seasonal influenza vaccination.

TCRdb processed the RT-PCR reads anew with MiXCR; each CDR3 protein has one entry. The repertoire holds about 700,000 distinct CDR3 sequences, roughly 13% seen once, with around 7.3% in the top ten. With V trimmed by 8 bases and J by 5 bases, 5 bases remained unmatched. The germline V gene has CDR1 MDHEN and CDR2 SYDVKM. CDR3 length equals 14 residues. This clonotype was detected a few times. The antigen is undetermined. The sequence derives from a man aged 50-59 years who received an inactivated influenza vaccine. Sequences were derived from PBMCs from blood, sampled approximately 15 days before vaccination. The chain recombines TRBV28 with TRBJ2-5, with 13 bases fitting TRBD2. CDR3 nucleotides: TGTGCCAGCGGAGGGACTAGCGGGGAGGAGACCCAGTACTTC. Its protein is CASGGTSGEETQYF.